The T cell receptor (beta chain) described here comes from a study of graft-versus-host responses after intestinal transplantation. Study details: Anti-thymocyte globulin induction was given to all recipients, followed by tacrolimus and steroids for roughly 3 years.

Assay: immunoSEQ multiplex PCR; the TCRdb copy retains only in-frame clones and omits some. The sample lists some 10,000 clones; about 92% were seen once. CDR3 length: 13 amino acids. CDR1 is SQVTM, CDR2 ANQGSEA, per germline. Trimming took 7 bases from V and 2 from J, leaving 14 bases between them. The receptor comes from a human patient who received an intestinal transplant, so some T cells may come from the graft donor. The sequencing used PBMCs, collected roughly 64 days after transplant. The V call is TRBV29-1, the J call TRBJ1-2; TRBD1 is a possible D gene (5 bases). CDR3 in amino acids: CSGGGGDNYGYTF. CDR3 nucleotide sequence: TGCAGCGGGGGGGGAGGGGACAACTATGGCTACACCTTC.